This is a list of T cell receptor beta chains from one sample in a study of CD8 T cells in ankylosing spondylitis. From the 5' RACE reads, TCRdb called clonotypes with MiXCR, one entry per CDR3 protein. The table shows approximately 220,000 distinct CDR3 sequences, with 10% occurring only once. The specimen was blood, either unsorted or a sorted T cell fraction (not recorded which). These receptors came from a male donor with ankylosing spondylitis or in good health (not recorded which). Both conserved end residues are part of each CDR3. A D gene is named only where the DNA matches it firmly. Some rows mark clone size as missing; the rest say once, few, many or name a class of expanded clone.

size	V	J	D	DNA	CDR3
many	TRBV20-1	TRBJ1-1	.	TGCAGTGCTCCAATACTCACTGAAGCTTTCTTT	CSAPILTEAFF
many	TRBV9	TRBJ2-5	.	TGTGCCAGCAGCGTAGGCCCCATGGGCGGCGGAAAGACCCAGTACTTC	CASSVGPMGGGKTQYF
many	TRBV27	TRBJ2-3	TRBD2	TGTGCCAGTTACCCTAGCGGGGGCACAGATACGCAGTATTTT	CASYPSGGTDTQYF
many	TRBV5-6	TRBJ2-4	.	TGTGCCAGCAGCTTGGGAGTTGCCATTCAGTACTTC	CASSLGVAIQYF
many	TRBV5-1	TRBJ2-3	TRBD2	TGCGCCAGCAAAACTAGCGGTGCTTCAGATACGCAGTATTTT	CASKTSGASDTQYF
few	TRBV7-2	TRBJ1-6	.	TGTGCCAGCAGCAGCCCGAGATCAGTAGTGGCATGGGTCCACTTT	CASSSPRSVVAWVHF
few	TRBV5-1	TRBJ1-2	.	TGCGCCAGCAGCTCGACCTTGGACGGACGTCCTAACTATGGCTACACCTTC	CASSSTLDGRPNYGYTF
few	TRBV30	TRBJ1-3	.	TGTGCCTGGACCAGGTGGGGGGCTGGAAACACCATATATTTT	CAWTRWGAGNTIYF
many	TRBV2	TRBJ2-1	.	TGTGCCAGCAAGGACTCCTACAATGAGCAGTTCTTC	CASKDSYNEQFF
few	TRBV21-1	TRBJ2-7	.	TGTGCCAGCACCCCAAGGAGGGGGACACGCTCCTACGAGCAGTACTTC	CASTPRRGTRSYEQYF
many	TRBV27	TRBJ1-4	.	TGTGCCAGCGGGGACAACGGGTCGGCTAATGAAAAACTGTTTTTT	CASGDNGSANEKLFF
many	TRBV15	TRBJ2-7	.	TGTGCCACCAGCAGAGTAGGAGGGCCGTCCTCCTACGAGCAGTACTTC	CATSRVGGPSSYEQYF
many	TRBV9	TRBJ2-3	.	TGTGCCAGCAACACCGTGGGGTTGGCACAAGATACGCAGTATTTT	CASNTVGLAQDTQYF
few	TRBV20-1	TRBJ1-5	.	TGCAGTGCTAGTTTGACTGGAAACAATCAGCCCCAGCATTTT	CSASLTGNNQPQHF
few	TRBV12-3/TRBV12-4	TRBJ2-7	TRBD2	TGTGCCAGCAGTTTAGCCGGACTAGCGGAGATACCCCGGCCCTACGAGCAGTACTTC	CASSLAGLAEIPRPYEQYF
many	TRBV7-2	TRBJ2-2	.	TGTGCCAGCCCTACGGGGACCTCGAGGGCCACCGGGGAGCTGTTTTTT	CASPTGTSRATGELFF
many	TRBV28	TRBJ1-2	.	TGTGCCAGCAGGGTTACGGACCTCTATGGCTACACCTTC	CASRVTDLYGYTF
.	TRBV12-3/TRBV12-4	TRBJ2-7	TRBD2	TGTGCCAGCAGTTTAAGTGGCGCGGGGGGGCCTTCCTACGAGCAGTACTTC	CASSLSGAGGPSYEQYF
many	TRBV20-1	TRBJ2-3	.	TGCAGTGCTAGAATTGACGTATCTTTCACAGATACGCAGTATTTT	CSARIDVSFTDTQYF
many	TRBV20-1	TRBJ2-5	.	TGCAGTGCTAGTCGGCAGAACCTCCAAGAGACCCAGTACTTC	CSASRQNLQETQYF
.	TRBV12-5	TRBJ2-7	TRBD1	TGTGCTAGTGGTTTAGGAGACAGGGCCTACGAGCAGTACTTC	CASGLGDRAYEQYF
.	TRBV9	TRBJ2-3	TRBD1	TGTGCCAGCAGCGTAGGAGGGACAGGTGGGACAGATACGCAGTATTTT	CASSVGGTGGTDTQYF
many	TRBV18	TRBJ2-3	.	TGTGCCAGCTCACCGGGCCGGGGAGTACGTACAGATACGCAGTATTTT	CASSPGRGVRTDTQYF
few	TRBV18	TRBJ1-1	.	TGTGCCAGCTCACCACAGGCAGGGACCATGAACACTGAAGCTTTCTTT	CASSPQAGTMNTEAFF
many	TRBV4-2	TRBJ2-1	TRBD2	TGTGCCAGCAGCCAAGGACTAGCGGGGTACAATGAGCAGTTCTTC	CASSQGLAGYNEQFF
many	TRBV20-1	TRBJ2-1	TRBD1	TGCAGTGCTGCCCGGGACAGGGGATCGGGTGAGCAGTTCTTC	CSAARDRGSGEQFF
.	TRBV27	TRBJ2-5	.	TGTGCCAGCAGCCTCCGCGGTTTGTCAGGGAACGGGTATAGGGAGACCCAGTACTTC	CASSLRGLSGNGYRETQYF
.	TRBV27	TRBJ1-1	.	TGTGCCAGCAGTTTGGGGAACAGGGCGAACACTGAAGCTTTCTTT	CASSLGNRANTEAFF
.	TRBV20-1	TRBJ1-1	.	TGCAGTGCTAGATTTCAGGGAGGGTACACTGAAGCTTTCTTT	CSARFQGGYTEAFF
many	TRBV2	TRBJ1-2	.	TGTGCCAGCAGTATTACAGACTATGGCTACACCTTC	CASSITDYGYTF
many	TRBV20-1	TRBJ2-5	TRBD2	TGCAGTGCCGAGGTAGCGGGGAGGAGGGAGACCCAGTACTTC	CSAEVAGRRETQYF
.	TRBV11-2	TRBJ2-7	TRBD1	TGTGCCAGCAGCACCCGGACAGGGGGCAGGAACGAGCAGTACTTC	CASSTRTGGRNEQYF
many	TRBV7-2	TRBJ2-2	.	TGTGCCAGCAAACGCGTTGGGGGCCGGAACACCGGGGAGCTGTTTTTT	CASKRVGGRNTGELFF
many	TRBV15	TRBJ1-5	.	TGTGCCACCAGAGAGGGGGAGGGCAATCAGCCCCAGCATTTT	CATREGEGNQPQHF
.	TRBV12-3/TRBV12-4	TRBJ1-5	.	TGTGCCAGCAGTTTGGTACAGGGAAGACAGCCCCAGCATTTT	CASSLVQGRQPQHF
.	TRBV24-1	TRBJ2-5	TRBD2	TGTGCCACCAGTGATTCCGGACTAGCGGGTGGACAAGAGACCCAGTACTTC	CATSDSGLAGGQETQYF
few	TRBV7-2	TRBJ1-5	.	TGTGCCAGCAGCCAAGAGTCCGGCGACAATCAGCCCCAGCATTTT	CASSQESGDNQPQHF
many	TRBV7-2	TRBJ2-7	TRBD2	TGTGCCAGCAGCTCCCAAGCTAGCGGGGGGTACGAGCAGTACTTC	CASSSQASGGYEQYF
many	TRBV9	TRBJ2-2	.	TGTGCCAGCAGCGTAGGACAATCGAACACCGGGGAGCTGTTTTTT	CASSVGQSNTGELFF
many	TRBV5-1	TRBJ1-2	.	TGCGCCAGCAGCTTAGGCAGGGCTGAATATGGCTACACCTTC	CASSLGRAEYGYTF
many	TRBV30	TRBJ2-2	.	TGTGCCTGGACCACGGGGCGCGGCGGGCGGAACACCGGGGAGCTGTTTTTT	CAWTTGRGGRNTGELFF
many	TRBV18	TRBJ2-7	TRBD1	TGTGCCAGCTCACCCCTCGACAGGGGGCGAACCTACGAGCAGTACTTC	CASSPLDRGRTYEQYF
many	TRBV28	TRBJ1-2	TRBD1	TGTGCCAGCAGCCGAGGACAGGGGTATGGCTACACCTTC	CASSRGQGYGYTF
few	TRBV19	TRBJ2-7	TRBD1	TGTGCCAGTAGTATCGGACAGGGGGCGGTCTACGAGCAGTACTTC	CASSIGQGAVYEQYF
many	TRBV6-5	TRBJ2-7	.	TGTGCCAGCAGTTACGAGTCGGGAACCTACGAGCAGTACTTC	CASSYESGTYEQYF
.	TRBV27	TRBJ1-1	.	TGTGCCAGCCGATTGGCCACGACCGGGGGAATTGGCACTGAAGCTTTCTTT	CASRLATTGGIGTEAFF
many	TRBV6-1	TRBJ1-6	.	TGTGCCAGCAGTCTATCACACACAAGGGATAATTCACCCCTCCACTTT	CASSLSHTRDNSPLHF
many	TRBV5-1	TRBJ2-7	TRBD1	TGCGCCAGCAGCTTGGAGGTGACAGGGGACATAGACGAGCAGTACTTC	CASSLEVTGDIDEQYF
many	TRBV28	TRBJ2-6	.	TGTGCCAGCAGTTTAGCCCGGGGTCAACTCTCTGGGGCCAACGTCCTGACTTTC	CASSLARGQLSGANVLTF
many	TRBV24-1	TRBJ1-1	TRBD1	TGTGCCACCAGTGATGACAGGGAGACTGAAGCTTTCTTT	CATSDDRETEAFF
many	TRBV29-1	TRBJ1-2	.	TGCAGCGTTGTGGGCCAAAACTATGGCTACACCTTC	CSVVGQNYGYTF
many	TRBV11-2	TRBJ2-1	TRBD2	TGTGCCAGCAGCTTAGATCGATGGCTAGCGGGCTACAATGAGCAGTTCTTC	CASSLDRWLAGYNEQFF
many	TRBV7-2	TRBJ2-3	.	TGTGCCAGCAGCCCTAAGAGCTGGGATACGCAGTATTTT	CASSPKSWDTQYF